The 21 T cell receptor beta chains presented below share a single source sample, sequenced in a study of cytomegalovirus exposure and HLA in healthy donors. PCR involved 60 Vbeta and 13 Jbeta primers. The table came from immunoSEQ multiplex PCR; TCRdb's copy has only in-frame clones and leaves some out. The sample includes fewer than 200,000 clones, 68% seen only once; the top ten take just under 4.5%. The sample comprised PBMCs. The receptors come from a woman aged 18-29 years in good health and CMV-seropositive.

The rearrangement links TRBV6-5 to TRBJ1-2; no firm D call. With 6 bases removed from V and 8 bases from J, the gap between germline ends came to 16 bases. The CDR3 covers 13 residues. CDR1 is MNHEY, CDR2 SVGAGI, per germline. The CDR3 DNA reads TGTGCCAGCAGACCCACAGAATCGTTCGGCTACACCTTC. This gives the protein CASRPTESFGYTF.

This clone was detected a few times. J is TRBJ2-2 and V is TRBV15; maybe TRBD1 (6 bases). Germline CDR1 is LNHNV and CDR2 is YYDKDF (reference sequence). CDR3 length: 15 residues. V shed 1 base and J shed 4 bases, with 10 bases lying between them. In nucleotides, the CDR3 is TGTGCCACCAGCAGAGGGACAGTCCTCACCGGGGAGCTGTTTTTT. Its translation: CATSRGTVLTGELFF.

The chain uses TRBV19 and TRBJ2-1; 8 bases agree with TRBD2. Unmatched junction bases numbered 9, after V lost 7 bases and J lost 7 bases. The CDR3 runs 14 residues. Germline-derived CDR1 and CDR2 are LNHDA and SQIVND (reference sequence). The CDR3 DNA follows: TGTGCCAGTACCCTCGCTGGCGGGAGGAATGAGCAGTTCTTC. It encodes CASTLAGGRNEQFF.

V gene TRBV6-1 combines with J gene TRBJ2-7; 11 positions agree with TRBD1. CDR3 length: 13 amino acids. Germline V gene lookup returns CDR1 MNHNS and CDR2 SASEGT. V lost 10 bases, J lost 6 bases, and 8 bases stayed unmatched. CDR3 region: CATQDRGRSEQYF. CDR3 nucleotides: TGTGCCACCCAGGACAGGGGGCGAAGCGAGCAGTACTTC.

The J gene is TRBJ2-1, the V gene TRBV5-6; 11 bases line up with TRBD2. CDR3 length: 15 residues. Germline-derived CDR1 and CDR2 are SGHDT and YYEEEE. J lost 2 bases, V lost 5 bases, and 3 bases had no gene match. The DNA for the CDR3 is TGTGCCAGCAGTACTAGCGGGGGCCCCTACAATGAGCAGTTCTTC. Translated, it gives CASSTSGGPYNEQFF.

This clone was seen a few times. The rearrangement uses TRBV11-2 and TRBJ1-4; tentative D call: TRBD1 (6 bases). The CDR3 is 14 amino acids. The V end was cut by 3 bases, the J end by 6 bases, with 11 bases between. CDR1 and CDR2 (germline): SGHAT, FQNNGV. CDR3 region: CASSFQAGDEKLFF. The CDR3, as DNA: TGTGCCAGCAGCTTCCAGGCAGGGGATGAAAAACTGTTTTTT.

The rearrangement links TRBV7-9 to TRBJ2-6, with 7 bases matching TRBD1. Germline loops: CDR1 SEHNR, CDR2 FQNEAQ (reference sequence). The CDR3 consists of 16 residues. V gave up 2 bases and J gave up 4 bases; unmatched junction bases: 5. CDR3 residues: CASSLLQGVGANVLTF. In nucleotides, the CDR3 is TGTGCCAGCAGCTTACTGCAGGGGGTAGGGGCCAACGTCCTGACTTTC.

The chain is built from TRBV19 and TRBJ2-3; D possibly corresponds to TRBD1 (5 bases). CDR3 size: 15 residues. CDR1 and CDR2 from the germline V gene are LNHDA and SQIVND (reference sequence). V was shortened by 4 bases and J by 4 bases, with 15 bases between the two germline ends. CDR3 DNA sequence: TGTGCCAGTAGTAACGGCCCCCAGGGCGCAGATACGCAGTATTTT. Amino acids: CASSNGPQGADTQYF. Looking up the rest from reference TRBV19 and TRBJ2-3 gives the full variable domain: DGGITQSPKYLFRKEGQNVTLSCEQNLNHDAMYWYRQDPGQGLRLIYYSQIVNDFQKGDIAEGYSVSREKKESFPLTVTSAQKNPTAFYLCASSNGPQGADTQYFGPGTRLTVL.

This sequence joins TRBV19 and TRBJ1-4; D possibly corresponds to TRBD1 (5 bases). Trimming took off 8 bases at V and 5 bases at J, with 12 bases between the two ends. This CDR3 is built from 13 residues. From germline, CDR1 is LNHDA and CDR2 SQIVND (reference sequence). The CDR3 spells CASGDWNNEKLFF. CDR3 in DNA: TGTGCCAGTGGGGACTGGAACAATGAAAAACTGTTTTTT.

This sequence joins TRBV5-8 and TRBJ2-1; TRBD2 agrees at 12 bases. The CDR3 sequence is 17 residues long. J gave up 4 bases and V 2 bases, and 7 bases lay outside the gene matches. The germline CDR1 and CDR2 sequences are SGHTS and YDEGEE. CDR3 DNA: TGTGCCAGCAGCTTCCCTAGCGGGAGGGCCGGTTACAATGAGCAGTTCTTC. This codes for CASSFPSGRAGYNEQFF.

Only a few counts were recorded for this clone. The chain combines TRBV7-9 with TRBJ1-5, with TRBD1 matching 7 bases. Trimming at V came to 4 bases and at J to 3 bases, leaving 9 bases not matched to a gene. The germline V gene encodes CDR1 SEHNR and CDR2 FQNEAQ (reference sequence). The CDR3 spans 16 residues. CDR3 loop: CASSSTTGDLNQPQHF. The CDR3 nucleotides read TGTGCCAGCAGCTCGACCACAGGGGATCTCAATCAGCCCCAGCATTTT.

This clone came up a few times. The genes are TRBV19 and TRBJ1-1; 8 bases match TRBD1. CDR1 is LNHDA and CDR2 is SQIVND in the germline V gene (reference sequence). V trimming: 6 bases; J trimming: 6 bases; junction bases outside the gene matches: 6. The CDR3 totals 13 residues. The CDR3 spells CASRRQGTPEAFF. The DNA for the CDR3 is TGTGCCAGTAGACGACAGGGGACCCCTGAAGCTTTCTTT.

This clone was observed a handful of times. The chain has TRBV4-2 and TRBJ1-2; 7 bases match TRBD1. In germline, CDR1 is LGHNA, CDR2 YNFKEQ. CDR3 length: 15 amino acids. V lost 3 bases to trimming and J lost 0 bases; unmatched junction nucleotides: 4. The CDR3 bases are TGTGCCAGCAGCCATGACAGGGAAGCTAACTATGGCTACACCTTC. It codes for CASSHDREANYGYTF.

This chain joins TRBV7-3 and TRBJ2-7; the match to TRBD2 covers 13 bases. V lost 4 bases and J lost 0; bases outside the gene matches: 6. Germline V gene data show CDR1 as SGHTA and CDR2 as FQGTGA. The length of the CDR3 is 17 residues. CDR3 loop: CASSSGLAGDHSYEQYF. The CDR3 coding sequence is TGTGCCAGCAGCTCCGGACTAGCGGGGGATCACTCCTACGAGCAGTACTTC.

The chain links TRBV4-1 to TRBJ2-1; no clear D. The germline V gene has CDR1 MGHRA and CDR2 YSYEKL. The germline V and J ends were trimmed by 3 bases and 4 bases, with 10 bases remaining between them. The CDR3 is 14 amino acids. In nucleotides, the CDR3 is TGCGCCAGCAGCCAGCCGACAAGATACAATGAGCAGTTCTTC. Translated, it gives CASSQPTRYNEQFF.

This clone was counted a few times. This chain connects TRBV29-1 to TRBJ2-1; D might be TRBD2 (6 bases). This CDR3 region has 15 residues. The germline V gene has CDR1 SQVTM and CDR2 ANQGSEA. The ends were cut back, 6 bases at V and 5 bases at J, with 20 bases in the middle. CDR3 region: CSVLFMARGNNEQFF. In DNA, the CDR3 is TGCAGCGTCCTTTTTATGGCGCGGGGAAACAATGAGCAGTTCTTC.

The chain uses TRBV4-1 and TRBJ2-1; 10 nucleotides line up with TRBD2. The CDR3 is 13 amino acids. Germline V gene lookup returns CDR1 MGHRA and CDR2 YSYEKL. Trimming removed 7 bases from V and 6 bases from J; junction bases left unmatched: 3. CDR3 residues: CASTSGRANEQFF. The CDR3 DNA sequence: TGCGCCAGCACGAGCGGGAGGGCCAATGAGCAGTTCTTC.

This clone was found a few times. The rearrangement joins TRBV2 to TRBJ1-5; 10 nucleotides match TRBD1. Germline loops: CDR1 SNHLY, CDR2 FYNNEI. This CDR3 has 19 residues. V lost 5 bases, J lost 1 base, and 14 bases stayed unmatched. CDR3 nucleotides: TGTGCCAGCAGTCGACTGCCCGGGACAGGGGTTGTAAGCAATCAGCCCCAGCATTTT. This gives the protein CASSRLPGTGVVSNQPQHF.

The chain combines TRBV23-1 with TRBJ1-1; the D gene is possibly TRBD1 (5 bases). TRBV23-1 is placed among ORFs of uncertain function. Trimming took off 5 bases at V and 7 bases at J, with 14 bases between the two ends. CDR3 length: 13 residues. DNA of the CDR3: TGCGCCAGCAGTGAAAGGGGCGCTCTTGAAGCTTTCTTT. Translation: CASSERGALEAFF.

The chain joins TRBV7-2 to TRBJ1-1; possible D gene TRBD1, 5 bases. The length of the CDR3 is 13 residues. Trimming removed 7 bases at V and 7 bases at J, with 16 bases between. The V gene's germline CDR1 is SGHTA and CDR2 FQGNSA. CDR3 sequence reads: CASKGMAGDEAFF. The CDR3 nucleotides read TGTGCCAGCAAAGGAATGGCGGGGGATGAAGCTTTCTTT.

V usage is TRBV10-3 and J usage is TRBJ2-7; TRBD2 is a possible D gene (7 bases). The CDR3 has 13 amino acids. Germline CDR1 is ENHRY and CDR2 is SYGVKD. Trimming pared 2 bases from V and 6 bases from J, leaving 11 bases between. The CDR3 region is CAISEGQRGEQYF. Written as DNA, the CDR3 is TGTGCCATCAGTGAGGGACAGCGGGGCGAGCAGTACTTC.